The 18 T cell receptor beta chains reported below all come from one sample, sequenced in a study of CD8 T cells in ankylosing spondylitis. TCRdb reprocessed the 5' RACE reads with MiXCR, giving one entry per CDR3 protein. The sample lists 300,000 to 400,000 distinct CDR3 sequences; roughly 20% were seen once. The sequencing input was blood, either unsorted or a sorted T cell fraction (not recorded which). Every receptor here comes from a male donor with ankylosing spondylitis or in good health (not recorded which).

This clonotype was seen at least ten times. V and J are TRBV5-5 and TRBJ1-1, with unresolved D. The CDR3 runs 15 residues. Trimming left V 1 base short and J 3 bases short, with 13 bases between. Germline V gives CDR1 SGHKS, CDR2 YYEKEE (reference sequence). The CDR3 nucleotides read TGTGCCAGCAGCTTGAGCTCCTCACGGGACACTGAAGCTTTCTTT. Protein: CASSLSSSRDTEAFF. Based on the CDR3 plus reference TRBV5-5 and TRBJ1-1, the full variable domain is DAGVTQSPTHLIKTRGQQVTLRCSPISGHKSVSWYQQVLGQGPQFIFQYYEKEERGRGNFPDRFSARQFPNYSSELNVNALLLGDSALYLCASSLSSSRDTEAFFGQGTRLTVV.

The table lists this clonotype with many counts. The CDR3 DNA is TGTGCCAGCAGTGACTCGGAGGCCGGGGAGCTGTTTTTT. This gives the protein CASSDSEAGELFF. This chain links TRBV6-4 with TRBJ2-2, with a tentative D call TRBD2 (5 bases). The CDR3 is made up of 13 amino acids. V was clipped by 0 bases and J by 6 bases, with 5 bases between them. In germline, CDR1 is MRHNA, CDR2 SNTAGT.

V is TRBV21-1 and J is TRBJ1-3. TRBV21-1 is recorded as a pseudogene. This CDR3 has 13 amino acids. The CDR3 DNA is TGTGCCAGACGCAACACGCATGGAAACACCATATATTTT. Amino acid sequence: CARRNTHGNTIYF.

The V call is TRBV7-9, the J call TRBJ2-7; 12 bases match TRBD1. This CDR3 region has 16 residues. Germline assignment: CDR1 SEHNR and CDR2 FQNEAQ (reference sequence). With 5 bases clipped from V and 3 bases from J, the junction kept 8 bases outside the gene matches. CDR3 residues: CASSPPGTGGIYEQYF. In DNA, the CDR3 is TGTGCCAGCAGCCCCCCCGGGACAGGGGGCATCTACGAGCAGTACTTC.

The chain links TRBV6-4 to TRBJ2-1; maybe TRBD1 (5 bases). V was pared by 3 bases and J by 7 bases, with 16 bases between. The CDR3 has 15 amino acids. CDR1 MRHNA and CDR2 SNTAGT come from the germline V gene. CDR3 protein: CASSDPTDVCNEQFF. The CDR3 nucleotides read TGTGCCAGCAGTGATCCGACAGATGTTTGTAATGAGCAGTTCTTC.

This clonotype was observed a single time. The chain links TRBV20-1 to TRBJ2-2, with 7 bases lining up with TRBD1. This CDR3 is built from 14 residues. Germline loops: CDR1 DFQATT, CDR2 SNEGSKA (reference sequence). The trim removed 6 bases at V and 2 bases at J, leaving 6 bases unmatched. CDR3 region: CSAYRDSNTGELFF. In DNA, the CDR3 is TGCAGTGCATACCGGGACAGCAACACCGGGGAGCTGTTTTTT.

This clonotype was recorded a few times. The J gene is TRBJ2-1, the V gene TRBV2, with D unclear. The CDR3 extends over 14 amino acids. The germline CDR1 and CDR2 sequences are SNHLY and FYNNEI. Between the trimmed V and J ends, which lost 1 base and 2 bases, there was a span of 6 bases. CDR3 sequence: CASSEDQAYNEQFF. The CDR3 DNA sequence: TGTGCCAGCAGTGAAGATCAGGCCTACAATGAGCAGTTCTTC. Based on the CDR3 plus reference TRBV2 and TRBJ2-1, the full variable domain is EPEVTQTPSHQVTQMGQEVILRCVPISNHLYFYWYRQILGQKVEFLVSFYNNEISEKSEIFDDQFSVERPDGSNFTLKIRSTKLEDSAMYFCASSEDQAYNEQFFGPGTRLTVL.

This clonotype was observed once. V and J are TRBV12-3 or TRBV12-4 and TRBJ2-1; no definite D call. Trimming left V 8 bases short and J 10 bases short, with 15 bases between. This CDR3 has 12 amino acids. The CDR3 DNA follows: TGTGCCAGCGGGTCCCACGGGCCCGAGCAGTTCTTC. Translation: CASGSHGPEQFF.

Here the CDR3 reads CASSQEPGATYEQYF. DNA for the CDR3: TGCGCCAGCAGCCAAGAACCAGGGGCGACCTACGAGCAGTACTTC. The chain uses TRBV4-1 and TRBJ2-7, with D possibly matching TRBD1 (6 bases). V was clipped by 0 bases and J by 2 bases, with 11 bases between them. This CDR3 contains 15 residues. Germline lookup yields CDR1 MGHRA and CDR2 YSYEKL.

The chain recombines TRBV28 with TRBJ2-5; 7 nucleotides align to TRBD1. CDR3 size: 15 residues. V trimming: 4 bases; J trimming: 0 bases; junction bases outside the gene matches: 5. Germline loops: CDR1 MDHEN, CDR2 SYDVKM. CDR3 sequence (DNA): TGTGCCAGCAGTTCCCTAGGGACAGACCAAGAGACCCAGTACTTC. Its translation: CASSSLGTDQETQYF.

This clonotype was seen ten or more times. The gene calls are TRBV4-1 and TRBJ1-2; the D gene is possibly TRBD1 (5 bases). The germline gives CDR1 MGHRA, CDR2 YSYEKL. This CDR3 spans 14 amino acids. The V end lost 0 bases, the J end lost 4 bases, and 9 bases lay between the germline ends. The CDR3: CASSQDSGGYGYTF. CDR3 sequence (DNA): TGCGCCAGCAGCCAAGATAGCGGGGGCTATGGCTACACCTTC.

The V gene is TRBV12-3 or TRBV12-4, the J gene TRBJ2-2; possible D gene TRBD2, 5 bases. The CDR3 length is 13 residues. Trimming took 4 bases from V and 7 from J, leaving 10 bases between them. The CDR3 bases are TGTGCCAGCAGTTCCGGGATGAGCGGGGAGCTGTTTTTT. It is translated as CASSSGMSGELFF.

This sequence joins TRBV3-1 and TRBJ2-3; unclear D gene. V was pared by 0 bases and J by 3 bases, with 4 bases between. The CDR3 runs to 13 residues. CDR1 is LGHDT and CDR2 is YNNKEL in the germline V gene (reference sequence). The CDR3, as DNA: TGTGCCAGCAGCCAAGATCGTACAGATACGCAGTATTTT. Translated: CASSQDRTDTQYF.

The sample holds a few counts of this clonotype. V usage is TRBV4-1 and J usage is TRBJ1-1, with 7 bases that match TRBD1. Germline values: CDR1 MGHRA, CDR2 YSYEKL. The CDR3 consists of 15 residues. V gave up 9 bases and J gave up 1 base; unmatched junction bases: 11. For the CDR3, the DNA is TGCGCCAGTTTACCTTCCGGGACAGCGAACACTGAAGCTTTCTTT. Its translation is CASLPSGTANTEAFF.

The CDR3 protein is CASSFGPLREQYF. The CDR3 DNA follows: TGTGCCAGCAGTTTCGGCCCTCTACGAGAGCAGTACTTC. V usage is TRBV28 and J usage is TRBJ2-7; no definite D call. The CDR3 has 13 residues. The V end lost 3 bases, the J end lost 7 bases, and 13 bases lay between the germline ends. Germline CDR1 MDHEN, CDR2 SYDVKM.

The chain has TRBV7-6 and TRBJ2-2; D ambiguous. Per germline, CDR1 SGHVS and CDR2 FNYEAQ. This CDR3 contains 13 residues. Trimming cost V 4 bases and J 6 bases, with 9 bases left between them. CDR3 DNA sequence: TGTGCCAGCAGCTCAAGGGAATCCGGGGAGCTGTTTTTT. This translates into CASSSRESGELFF.

This clonotype has ten or more counts. The chain couples TRBV12-3 or TRBV12-4 to TRBJ2-1, with D perhaps matching TRBD1 (5 bases). Trimming stripped 7 bases from V and 3 bases from J, with 10 bases between. The CDR3 has 13 residues. This CDR3 is CASNSGNYNEQFF. DNA for the CDR3: TGTGCCAGCAACTCAGGGAACTACAATGAGCAGTTCTTC.

This clonotype appeared a few times. The chain has TRBV27 and TRBJ2-3, with D unclear. Germline CDR1 MNHEY, CDR2 SMNVEV (reference sequence). This CDR3 comprises 16 residues. V was shortened by 0 bases and J by 6 bases, with 16 bases between the two germline ends. The CDR3 sequence: CASSLSSRIDGDTQYF. As DNA, the CDR3 is TGTGCCAGCAGTTTATCGTCCAGGATAGACGGTGATACGCAGTATTTT.